This T cell receptor (beta chain) came from a study of CD8 T cells in Susac syndrome. The CDR3 extends over 20 amino acids. Germline values: CDR1 LNHDA, CDR2 SQIVND (reference sequence). Losses at the gene ends were 2 bases for V and 0 bases for J; bases not matched to a gene: 15. When the RNA was reverse transcribed, random hexamers were used with an input of about 0.5 to 1 ug. TCR beta CDR3 was amplified by immunoSEQ covering 54 Vbeta and 13 Jbeta. TCRdb passed the immunoSEQ multiplex PCR reads through MiXCR, listing each CDR3 protein once. The table includes approximately 150,000 distinct CDR3 sequences, about 91% detected once.

Material for sequencing was CD4+ T cells from PBMCs. The chain recombines TRBV19 with TRBJ1-5, with 8 bases aligning to TRBD1. This clonotype was obtained from a human donor in good health. The CDR3 coding sequence is TGTGCCAGTAGTATATTGGGTGCGGCGGGACAGGCAAGTAGCAATCAGCCCCAGCATTTT. Residues: CASSILGAAGQASSNQPQHF. Based on the CDR3 plus reference TRBV19 and TRBJ1-5, the full variable domain is DGGITQSPKYLFRKEGQNVTLSCEQNLNHDAMYWYRQDPGQGLRLIYYSQIVNDFQKGDIAEGYSVSREKKESFPLTVTSAQKNPTAFYLCASSILGAAGQASSNQPQHFGDGTRLSIL.